These 26 T cell receptor beta chains originate from one sample sequenced in a study of T cells expressing NK-cell markers. No DNA is given; TCRdb re-called the 5' RACE reads and lists each CDR3 protein once. The sample table sets out about 460,000 distinct CDR3 sequences. Source material: blood T cells: a sorted CD56 or NKG2C T cell subset, CD4+ or CD8+ T cells, or bulk PBMC T cells (not recorded which). These receptors were obtained from a woman aged 50 to 60 in good health.

V and J are TRBV20-1 and TRBJ2-7; the D call from TCRdb, TRBD2, cannot be confirmed without DNA. This CDR3 spans 18 amino acids. Germline CDR1 reads DFQATT; CDR2 reads SNEGSKA (reference sequence). The CDR3 loop is CSARDSASGRRPSYEQYF.

The chain links TRBV3-1 to TRBJ1-2; TCRdb designates TRBD1, a call that cannot be tested without DNA. Looked up from germline, CDR1 is LGHDT and CDR2 is YNNKEL (reference sequence). CDR3 length equals 15 residues. The CDR3 reads CASSRSESDRSGYTF.

The V and J genes are TRBV7-9 and TRBJ2-1; TCRdb names TRBD1, which stays unverified in the absence of DNA. This CDR3 contains 16 residues. Per the germline V gene, CDR1 is SEHNR and CDR2 is FQNEAQ (reference sequence). CDR3 residues: CASSQPGGDDRNEQFF.

The chain recombines TRBV4-1 with TRBJ2-1; TCRdb outputs TRBD2, but without DNA this stays unchecked. Germline CDR1 and CDR2: MGHRA and YSYEKL. This CDR3 contains 16 residues. The CDR3 is CASSQVGLAGFNEQFF.

The V call is TRBV24-1, the J call TRBJ2-2; there is no DNA to check the TCRdb D call of TRBD2. The CDR3 has 14 residues. The germline gives CDR1 KGHDR, CDR2 SFDVKD. The CDR3: CATGSRSFAGELFF.

The rearrangement joins TRBV6-1 to TRBJ1-4; TCRdb gives TRBD1 as the D gene, but with no DNA this cannot be confirmed. There are 13 residues in the CDR3. Germline values: CDR1 MNHNS, CDR2 SASEGT. CDR3: CASRDRVEEKLFF.

V is TRBV28 and J is TRBJ2-1; with no DNA, the TCRdb D assignment of TRBD1 cannot be verified. The germline V gene has CDR1 MDHEN and CDR2 SYDVKM. The CDR3 runs 14 residues. CDR3 residues: CASSLSPPRVEQFF.

V and J are TRBV20-1 and TRBJ2-5. Germline CDR1 and CDR2: DFQATT and SNEGSKA (reference sequence). The CDR3 length is 11 residues. CDR3 residues: CSHVGGETQYF.

V usage is TRBV12-3 or TRBV12-4 and J usage is TRBJ2-3; with no DNA, the TCRdb D assignment of TRBD2 cannot be verified. This CDR3 spans 15 amino acids. Here the CDR3 reads CASTLAGGLRDTQYF.

V gene TRBV7-6 combines with J gene TRBJ2-7; the D gene TCRdb calls, TRBD1, cannot be checked with no DNA. The CDR3 has 16 residues. Germline CDR1 is SGHVS and CDR2 is FNYEAQ. This CDR3 is CASSLTTGGVAYEQYF. Using reference TRBV7-6 and TRBJ2-7 for the parts outside the CDR3, the full variable domain is GAGVSQSPRYKVTKRGQDVALRCDPISGHVSLYWYRQALGQGPEFLTYFNYEAQQDKSGLPNDRFSAERPEGSISTLTIQRTEQRDSAMYRCASSLTTGGVAYEQYFGPGTRLTVT.

The J gene is TRBJ2-5, the V gene TRBV10-2; TCRdb outputs TRBD1, but without DNA this stays unchecked. This CDR3 has 14 residues. Per the germline V gene, CDR1 is WSHSY and CDR2 is SAAADI. The CDR3 here is CASSGGDRAGTQYF.

This rearrangement joins TRBV5-6 to TRBJ2-1; TCRdb indicates TRBD2, and absent DNA this call remains unverified. The germline gives CDR1 SGHDT, CDR2 YYEEEE. The CDR3 is 16 residues long. The CDR3 is CASSKTTSGNYNEQFF.

The rearrangement links TRBV29-1 to TRBJ2-3; there is no DNA to check the TCRdb D call of TRBD1. CDR3 length equals 13 residues. Germline V gives CDR1 SQVTM, CDR2 ANQGSEA. Here the CDR3 reads CSVQETGADTQYF.

This chain joins TRBV12-3 or TRBV12-4 and TRBJ2-5; TCRdb outputs TRBD1, but without DNA this stays unchecked. CDR3 length: 14 amino acids. The CDR3 sequence is CASTQDRGLETQYF.

The chain carries TRBV9 and TRBJ2-5; the TRBD2 assignment by TCRdb is unverifiable without DNA. The CDR3 runs 14 residues. Germline values: CDR1 SGDLS, CDR2 YYNGEE. The CDR3 sequence is CASSVEGGEETQYF.

The V gene is TRBV4-1, the J gene TRBJ1-2; TCRdb selects TRBD1, and the lack of DNA leaves this call unchecked. The CDR3 has 14 amino acids. Germline CDR1 and CDR2: MGHRA and YSYEKL. The CDR3 loop reads CASRTGQGKLGYTF.

The chain carries TRBV5-1 and TRBJ2-5; the D call of TRBD1 rests on TCRdb alone, since no DNA is present to check it. This CDR3 region has 16 residues. The germline CDR1 and CDR2 sequences are SGHRS and YFSETQ. CDR3 residues: CASSIRRTGSGETQYF. Looking up the rest from reference TRBV5-1 and TRBJ2-5 gives the full variable domain: KAGVTQTPRYLIKTRGQQVTLSCSPISGHRSVSWYQQTPGQGLQFLFEYFSETQRNKGNFPGRFSGRQFSNSRSEMNVSTLELGDSALYLCASSIRRTGSGETQYFGPGTRLLVL.

V usage is TRBV5-1 and J usage is TRBJ2-3; no DNA is available, so the TRBD1 call from TCRdb remains unchecked. CDR1 SGHRS and CDR2 YFSETQ come from the germline V gene. The CDR3 is made up of 18 amino acids. Here the CDR3 reads CASSFSLQGAGSTDTQYF.

The chain recombines TRBV29-1 with TRBJ2-1. This CDR3 has 12 amino acids. Germline CDR1 and CDR2: SQVTM and ANQGSEA. CDR3 region: CSVERQNREQFF.

V gene TRBV20-1 combines with J gene TRBJ2-1. There are 14 residues in the CDR3. The germline CDR1 and CDR2 sequences are DFQATT and SNEGSKA (reference sequence). The CDR3: CSTWTGDSYNEQFF.

The chain has TRBV7-2 and TRBJ1-4; TCRdb returns TRBD1, unconfirmable since there is no DNA. The CDR3 spans 14 residues. CDR1 and CDR2 from the germline V gene are SGHTA and FQGNSA. CDR3 in amino acids: CASSPRRANEKLFF.

The chain combines TRBV4-1 with TRBJ1-2; TCRdb calls TRBD1, which cannot be checked without DNA. Germline CDR1 is MGHRA and CDR2 is YSYEKL. The CDR3 is 16 residues long. CDR3 protein: CASSHTDRDPNYGYTF.

The chain carries TRBV6-5 and TRBJ2-5; TCRdb's assignment of TRBD1 cannot be checked, as there is no DNA. The CDR3 extends over 15 amino acids. CDR1 MNHEY and CDR2 SVGAGI come from the germline V gene. The CDR3 is CASSYAIGPLETQYF.

The chain links TRBV29-1 to TRBJ2-1; TCRdb proposes TRBD2, but this gene call is untestable without DNA. The CDR3 contains 14 residues. Per germline, CDR1 SQVTM and CDR2 ANQGSEA. CDR3 region: CSVPGLAVYNEQFF.

The chain links TRBV4-1 to TRBJ1-3; lacking DNA, the TRBD1 call made by TCRdb goes unchecked. The CDR3 is 15 amino acids. Germline V gene lookup returns CDR1 MGHRA and CDR2 YSYEKL. The CDR3 spells CASSQVGGTRNTIYF.

The chain has TRBV6-5 and TRBJ1-4; there is no DNA to check the TCRdb D call of TRBD1. The CDR3 totals 13 residues. Germline V gene sequence: CDR1 MNHEY, CDR2 SVGAGI. CDR3 region: CASSDLYREKLFF.